These T cell receptor beta chains were read from a single sample in a study of chemoradiotherapy in HPV16-positive cancers. TCRdb's table, derived via immunoSEQ multiplex PCR, lists solely in-frame clones and lacks some. Of several thousand clones detected, approximately 80% appear once; the ten largest clones hold more than 8%. This sample was taken from a patient who underwent chemoradiotherapy. The source is a human donor with HPV-associated anogenital cancer. Both conserved end residues are part of each CDR3. The D gene is left open where the match is weak. The size field is filled for only some rows; it gives once, few, many or a size class.

TRBJ1-6 TRBV27 TRBD1 few CASSPSRTGGPTPLHF TGTGCCAGCAGCCCATCTAGGACAGGGGGCCCGACACCCCTCCACTTT
TRBJ2-7 TRBV5-8 . few CASSLTYEQYF TGTGCCAGCAGCTTGACGTACGAGCAGTACTTC
TRBJ1-2 TRBV5-1 . once CASSSGQSYGYTF TGCGCCAGCAGCTCCGGGCAGTCCTATGGCTACACCTTC
TRBJ1-1 TRBV10-3 . . CAISEVSNTEAFF TGTGCCATCAGTGAGGTCAGCAACACTGAAGCTTTCTTT
TRBJ1-3 TRBV5-1 . . CASSLEPMGGGNTIYF TGCGCCAGCAGCTTGGAGCCCATGGGGGGCGGAAACACCATATATTTT
TRBJ2-1 TRBV27 . . CASSPLLYNEQFF TGTGCCAGCAGCCCACTCCTATACAATGAGCAGTTCTTC
TRBJ1-5 TRBV7-6 . . CASTAGGNQPQHF TGTGCCAGCACCGCGGGGGGTAATCAGCCCCAGCATTTT
TRBJ1-3 TRBV7-3 . . CASSLSPALSGNTIYF TGTGCCAGCAGCTTAAGTCCGGCCCTCTCTGGAAACACCATATATTTT
TRBJ2-7 TRBV6-1 . once CASSDDSPYEQYF TGTGCCAGCAGTGATGACAGTCCCTACGAGCAGTACTTC
TRBJ2-7 TRBV18 TRBD1 once CASSANLPGQAKQYF TGTGCCAGCTCAGCCAATTTACCGGGACAGGCTAAGCAGTACTTC
TRBJ2-2 TRBV19 . . CASRWGNTGELFF TGTGCCAGTAGATGGGGGAACACCGGGGAGCTGTTTTTT
TRBJ2-3 TRBV19 . . CASSIGGRKGDTQYF TGTGCCAGTAGTATAGGGGGGCGAAAGGGAGATACGCAGTATTTT
TRBJ2-7 TRBV19 . . CASSIGGSEQYF TGTGCCAGTAGTATCGGCGGATCCGAGCAGTACTTC
TRBJ2-3 TRBV4-3 . . CASSQGVEADTQYF TGCGCCAGCAGCCAAGGTGTCGAGGCAGATACGCAGTATTTT
TRBJ1-5 TRBV19 TRBD1 . CASSNQGAGNQPQHF TGTGCCAGTAGTAACCAGGGGGCAGGCAATCAGCCCCAGCATTTT
TRBJ2-2 TRBV4-2 . . CASSQHPGKAQELFF TGTGCCAGCAGCCAACACCCCGGTAAAGCCCAGGAGCTGTTTTTT
TRBJ2-2 TRBV4-3 TRBD2 . CASSQDLPGGRTGELFF TGCGCCAGCAGCCAAGATCTTCCGGGGGGGCGAACCGGGGAGCTGTTTTTT
TRBJ2-1 TRBV10-1 TRBD2 once CASSDLLASSYNEQFF TGCGCCAGCAGTGACTTACTAGCGAGCTCCTACAATGAGCAGTTCTTC
TRBJ2-2 TRBV4-1 . . CASSQGPVITGELFF TGCGCCAGCAGCCAAGGGCCAGTGATTACCGGGGAGCTGTTTTTT
TRBJ1-5 TRBV7-2 . . CASSLDPASNQPQHF TGTGCCAGCAGCTTAGACCCAGCGAGCAATCAGCCCCAGCATTTT
TRBJ1-5 TRBV4-2 TRBD1 . CASSQTGTPVRYQPQHF TGTGCCAGCAGCCAGACAGGGACACCCGTTCGGTATCAGCCCCAGCATTTT
TRBJ2-5 TRBV2 . . CASSGSGVPETQYF TGTGCCAGCAGTGGATCAGGAGTTCCGGAGACCCAGTACTTC
TRBJ2-7 TRBV14 . few CASSQETASYEQYF TGTGCCAGCAGCCAAGAGACAGCCTCCTACGAGCAGTACTTC
TRBJ1-5 TRBV28 TRBD1 . CASSFVLHRGSSNQPQHF TGTGCCAGCAGTTTCGTCCTTCACAGGGGATCGAGCAATCAGCCCCAGCATTTT
TRBJ2-3 TRBV5-6 TRBD1 once CASSLPGQTDTQYF TGTGCCAGCAGCTTGCCGGGACAGACAGATACGCAGTATTTT
TRBJ2-1 TRBV7-9 TRBD2 . CASSKQRGGNNEQFF TGTGCCAGCAGCAAACAGCGGGGGGGAAACAATGAGCAGTTCTTC
TRBJ1-4 TRBV5-6 . . CASSLAPAATNEKLFF TGTGCCAGCAGCTTGGCTCCGGCAGCCACTAATGAAAAACTGTTTTTT
TRBJ2-7 TRBV29-1 . . CSVELWGYEQYF TGCAGCGTTGAACTCTGGGGTTACGAGCAGTACTTC
TRBJ1-1 TRBV5-8 . . CASSLGERREAFF TGTGCCAGCAGCTTAGGCGAGAGACGTGAAGCTTTCTTT
TRBJ1-2 TRBV19 . . CASSNRARNHYGYTF TGTGCCAGTAGCAATCGTGCCAGGAATCACTATGGCTACACCTTC
TRBJ1-6 TRBV30 TRBD1 . CAGITGVESPLHF TGTGCCGGAATAACAGGGGTAGAATCACCCCTCCACTTT
TRBJ2-3 TRBV9 . . CASSQQLSSTDTQYF TGTGCCAGCAGCCAGCAGCTTTCTAGCACAGATACGCAGTATTTT
TRBJ1-5 TRBV5-6 TRBD1 . CASSIFGQVHQPQHF TGTGCCAGCAGCATTTTCGGACAGGTCCATCAGCCCCAGCATTTT
TRBJ1-3 TRBV6-5 . . CASSYSGRAGNTIYF TGTGCCAGCAGTTACTCAGGGAGAGCTGGAAACACCATATATTTT
TRBJ2-3 TRBV5-5 . once CASSPYLSSEGTDTQYF TGTGCCAGCAGCCCATACCTTTCTAGCGAGGGCACAGATACGCAGTATTTT
TRBJ2-7 TRBV5-6 . few CASSLVGSKLAYEQYF TGTGCCAGCAGCTTGGTAGGGAGCAAACTGGCCTACGAGCAGTACTTC
TRBJ2-1 TRBV5-8 TRBD1 . CASSLGQGTHNEQFF TGTGCCAGCAGCTTGGGACAGGGTACTCACAATGAGCAGTTCTTC
TRBJ2-5 TRBV19 . . CASSTRLVGTQYF TGTGCCAGTAGTACTCGACTAGTCGGGACCCAGTACTTC
TRBJ2-1 TRBV4-2 . . CASSPKIAGSEQFF TGTGCCAGCAGCCCCAAAATAGCAGGATCTGAGCAGTTCTTC
TRBJ2-7 TRBV28 . once CASSTGSYEQYF TGTGCCAGCAGTACGGGTTCCTACGAGCAGTACTTC
TRBJ2-1 TRBV7-3 . . CASSSGYEQFF TGTGCCAGCAGCTCGGGGTATGAGCAGTTCTTC
TRBJ2-6 TRBV5-3 . once CARITAEGSGANVLTF TGTGCCAGAATCACTGCCGAGGGGTCTGGGGCCAACGTCCTGACTTTC
TRBJ1-1 TRBV7-9 . few CATPGGETEAFF TGTGCCACCCCAGGAGGGGAGACTGAAGCTTTCTTT
TRBJ2-1 TRBV4-3 TRBD2 . CASSQLAGASEQFF TGCGCCAGCAGCCAGCTAGCGGGGGCGTCCGAGCAGTTCTTC